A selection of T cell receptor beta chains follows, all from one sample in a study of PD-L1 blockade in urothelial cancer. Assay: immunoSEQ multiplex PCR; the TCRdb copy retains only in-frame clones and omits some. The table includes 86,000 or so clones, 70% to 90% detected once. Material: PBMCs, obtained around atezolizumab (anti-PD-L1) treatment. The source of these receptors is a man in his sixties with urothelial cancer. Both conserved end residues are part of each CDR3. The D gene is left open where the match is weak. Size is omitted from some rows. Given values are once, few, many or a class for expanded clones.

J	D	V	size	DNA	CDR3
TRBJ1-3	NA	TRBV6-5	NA	TGTGCCAGCAGTTCAAGAGTGCCCTCTGGAAACACCATATATTTT	CASSSRVPSGNTIYF
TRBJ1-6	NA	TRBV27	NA	TGTGCCAGCAGATACAACGGGGGTGTTTCACCCCTCCACTTT	CASRYNGGVSPLHF
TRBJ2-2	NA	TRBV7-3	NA	TGTGCCAGCAGCTTCGGGGTGTCGAACACCGGGGAGCTGTTTTTT	CASSFGVSNTGELFF
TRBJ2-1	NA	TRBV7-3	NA	TGTGCCAGCAGCTTAGACAGCTACAATGAGCAGTTCTTC	CASSLDSYNEQFF
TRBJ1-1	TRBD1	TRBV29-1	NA	TGCAGCGTTTTTTTGACAGGGGGCAGAACTGAAGCTTTCTTT	CSVFLTGGRTEAFF
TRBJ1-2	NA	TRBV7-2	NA	TGTGCCAGCAGCTTAAGGCTAGACGGTACCTATGGCTACACCTTC	CASSLRLDGTYGYTF
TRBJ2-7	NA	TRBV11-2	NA	TGTGCCAGCAGCTTATCACCAGGGGACGGCGAGCAGTACTTC	CASSLSPGDGEQYF
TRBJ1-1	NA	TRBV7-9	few	TGTGCCAGCAGCTTAGGGCAGGGGCAAATCACTGAAGCTTTCTTT	CASSLGQGQITEAFF
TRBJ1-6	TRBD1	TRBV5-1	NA	TGCGCCAGCAGCCCCGGGACAGGGTTGTCACCCCTCCACTTT	CASSPGTGLSPLHF
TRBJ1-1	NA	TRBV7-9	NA	TGTGCCAGCAGCTCCCTGACAGTCATGAACACTGAAGCTTTCTTT	CASSSLTVMNTEAFF
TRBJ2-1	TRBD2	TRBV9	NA	TGTGCCAGCAGCGTTGGACTAGCGGGGGGAGAGCAGTTCTTC	CASSVGLAGGEQFF
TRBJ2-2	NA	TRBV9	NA	TGTGCCAGCAGCACCCAGACTTCACTCGCGAACACCGGGGAGCTGTTTTTT	CASSTQTSLANTGELFF
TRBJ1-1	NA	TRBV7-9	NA	TGTGCCAGCAGCCCCTGGACAGTGGATGAAGCTTTCTTT	CASSPWTVDEAFF
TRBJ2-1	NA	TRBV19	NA	TGTGCCAGTGCGGTTTTGGGTGGAGGGCAGTTCTTC	CASAVLGGGQFF
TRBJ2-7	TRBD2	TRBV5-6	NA	TGTGCCAGCAGGCGGGGGGGGGACAGCTACGAGCAGTACTTC	CASRRGGDSYEQYF
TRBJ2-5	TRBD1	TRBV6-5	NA	TGTGCCAGCAGCCCCCCCGGGACAGGGAAAGAGACCCAGTACTTC	CASSPPGTGKETQYF
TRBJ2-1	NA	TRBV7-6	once	TGTGCCAGCAGCTTCACAGGAACCTCCTACAATGAGCAGTTCTTC	CASSFTGTSYNEQFF
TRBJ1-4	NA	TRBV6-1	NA	TGTGCCAGCAGACGGACTCTGTCAACTAATGAAAAACTGTTTTTT	CASRRTLSTNEKLFF
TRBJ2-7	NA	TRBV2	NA	TGTGCCAGCGGCGGCAACTCCTACGAGCAGTACTTC	CASGGNSYEQYF
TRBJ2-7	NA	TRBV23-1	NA	TGCGCCAGCAGACTACACGAGCAGTACTTC	CASRLHEQYF
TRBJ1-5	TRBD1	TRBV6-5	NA	TGTGCCAGCAGTTACGACAGGGCTGGTGGTCAGCCCCAGCATTTT	CASSYDRAGGQPQHF
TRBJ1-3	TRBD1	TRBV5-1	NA	TGCGCCAGCAGCCTGACAGGGGCGGTGGCTGGAAACACCATATATTTT	CASSLTGAVAGNTIYF
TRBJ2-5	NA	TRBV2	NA	TGTGCCAGCAGCCCTGACAGGCGAGAGACCCAGTACTTC	CASSPDRRETQYF
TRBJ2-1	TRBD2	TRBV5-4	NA	TGTGCCAGCAGCTTGGAGGCGGGGGGCAAAGGTAGTGAGCAGTTCTTC	CASSLEAGGKGSEQFF
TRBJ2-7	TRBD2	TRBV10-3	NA	TGTGCCATCAGTGATCCTAGCGGGCAATCCTACGAGCAGTACTTC	CAISDPSGQSYEQYF
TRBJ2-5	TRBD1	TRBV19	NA	TGTGCCACTCGGGACAGGGGGTCAGAGACCCAGTACTTC	CATRDRGSETQYF
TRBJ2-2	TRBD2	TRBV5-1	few	TGCGCCAGCAGCGAGGGAGGGCTCGACACCGGGGAGCTGTTTTTT	CASSEGGLDTGELFF